The present T cell receptor beta chain was sequenced within a study of blood T cell repertoires in COVID-19. Per the study methods: Researchers report that nucleated cell counts were estimated from reference gene primer amplification. This table comes from immunoSEQ multiplex PCR, and its TCRdb copy is limited to in-frame clones, with some not included. V and J calls plus clone size are reproduced from that table; the DNA served to infer D and trimming. The data hold under 300,000 clones, with 80% to 90% observed a single time. This clone was picked up a small number of times. The V gene lost 2 bases and the J gene lost 1 base, with 9 bases spanning the gap. The CDR3 is 14 residues long. Germline V gene lookup returns CDR1 SGDLS and CDR2 YYNGEE.

Sequenced: peripheral blood. The V call is TRBV9, the J call TRBJ1-1; TRBD1 might be the D (5 bases). The TCR sequence derives from a woman in her 70s with acute or convalescent COVID-19. The DNA of the CDR3 is TGTGCCAGCAGCGTCGGGGGGACGAACACTGAAGCTTTCTTT. This translates into CASSVGGTNTEAFF.